One sample yielded the 22 T cell receptor beta chains listed below, sequenced in a study of cytomegalovirus exposure and HLA in healthy donors. PCR employed 60 Vbeta and 13 Jbeta primers. Sequencing was performed with immunoSEQ multiplex PCR; in TCRdb, only in-frame clones are kept and a portion is missing. The sample carries 50,000 to 55,000 clones, 72% recorded once. The sample was PBMCs. The source is a woman in her forties or fifties in good health and CMV-seropositive.

The chain has TRBV28 and TRBJ1-1; TRBD1 aligns across 7 bases. Unmatched junction bases numbered 4, after V lost 6 bases and J lost 0 bases. CDR3 length equals 14 residues. The germline CDR1 and CDR2 sequences are MDHEN and SYDVKM. In nucleotides, the CDR3 is TGTGCCAGCAGGGAGGGACAGCTGAACACTGAAGCTTTCTTT. Amino acids: CASREGQLNTEAFF.

This clone was counted a single time. The V gene is TRBV7-8, the J gene TRBJ2-7; possible D gene TRBD2, 7 bases. The germline gives CDR1 SGHVS, CDR2 FQNEAQ. Trimming left V 5 bases short and J 6 bases short, with 11 bases between. This CDR3 contains 12 residues. For the CDR3, the DNA is TGTGCCAGCAGCCCTAGGGGGGGCGAGCAGTACTTC. This translates into CASSPRGGEQYF.

This sequence joins TRBV7-9 and TRBJ2-7; 10 bases fit TRBD1. Trimming cost V 2 bases and J 7 bases; bases outside gene matches: 8. Germline loops: CDR1 SEHNR, CDR2 FQNEAQ (reference sequence). The CDR3 consists of 15 residues. As DNA, the CDR3 is TGTGCCAGCAGCTTACGGGACAGGGGTTTGGGTGAGCAGTACTTC. The encoded protein is CASSLRDRGLGEQYF.

The chain combines TRBV4-3 with TRBJ2-1; D not resolved. The V end lost 0 bases, the J end lost 0 bases, and 12 bases lay between the germline ends. The CDR3 sequence is 17 residues long. Germline values: CDR1 LGHNA, CDR2 YSLEER. Here the CDR3 reads CASSQEITRSSYNEQFF. The CDR3 coding sequence is TGCGCCAGCAGCCAAGAGATAACCAGAAGCTCCTACAATGAGCAGTTCTTC.

The rearrangement joins TRBV6-5 to TRBJ1-5; 11 bases line up with TRBD1. There are 15 residues in the CDR3. Germline CDR1 reads MNHEY; CDR2 reads SVGAGI. The ends lost 2 bases at V and 5 bases at J; junction bases unmatched: 2. The CDR3 protein is CASSYGQGADQPQHF. The CDR3 nucleotides read TGTGCCAGCAGTTACGGACAGGGGGCGGATCAGCCCCAGCATTTT.

Only a few counts were recorded for this clone. V is TRBV6-4 and J is TRBJ2-2; perhaps TRBD1 as D (6 bases). The CDR3 runs to 14 residues. Germline lookup yields CDR1 MRHNA and CDR2 SNTAGT. V was cut by 5 bases and J by 8 bases, with 15 bases left in between. The CDR3 sequence: CASSPTLDRGELFF. The CDR3 DNA is TGTGCCAGCAGTCCCACCCTTGACAGGGGGGAGCTGTTTTTT.

The chain employs TRBV5-5 and TRBJ1-4; 7 bases line up with TRBD1. CDR1 is SGHKS and CDR2 is YYEKEE in the germline V gene (reference sequence). This CDR3 is 14 amino acids long. Trimming cost V 5 bases and J 5 bases; bases outside gene matches: 6. CDR3: CASRGGGLNEKLFF. The DNA of the CDR3 is TGTGCCAGCAGAGGGGGCGGCCTGAATGAAAAACTGTTTTTT. The whole variable domain, filled in from reference TRBV5-5 and TRBJ1-4, reads DAGVTQSPTHLIKTRGQQVTLRCSPISGHKSVSWYQQVLGQGPQFIFQYYEKEERGRGNFPDRFSARQFPNYSSELNVNALLLGDSALYLCASRGGGLNEKLFFGSGTQLSVL.

With regard to this clone: An end of the junction differs from the germline gene, which may be a read error. V usage is TRBV29-1 and J usage is TRBJ2-5; TRBD2 agrees at 7 bases. This CDR3 region has 14 residues. Germline assignment: CDR1 SQVTM and CDR2 ANQGSEA. The CDR3 reads CSAEDLSGTETQYF. Here the CDR3 DNA reads TGCAGCGCTGAAGATCTAAGCGGGACTGAGACCCAGTACTTC. Combining the CDR3 with reference TRBV29-1 and TRBJ2-5 gives the whole variable domain SAVISQKPSRDICQRGTSLTIQCQVDSQVTMMFWYRQQPGQSLTLIATANQGSEATYESGFVIDKFPISRPNLTFSTLTVSNMSPEDSSIYLCSAEDLSGTETQYFGPGTRLLVL.

There are a few counts of this clone. The chain uses TRBV15 and TRBJ1-2; TRBD1 matches 9 bases. The CDR3 sequence is 15 residues long. The V gene end was trimmed by 1 base and the J gene end by 7 bases; junction bases not matched to a gene: 7. In germline, CDR1 is LNHNV, CDR2 YYDKDF (reference sequence). For the CDR3, the DNA is TGTGCCACCAGCAGAGGCTGGGACAGGGTTGTTGGCTACACCTTC. Protein product: CATSRGWDRVVGYTF.

The chain carries TRBV6-5 and TRBJ2-7; TRBD1 might be the D (5 bases). The CDR3 length is 14 residues. Germline V gene sequence: CDR1 MNHEY, CDR2 SVGAGI. V was shortened by 9 bases and J by 2 bases, with 17 bases between the two germline ends. CDR3 region: CASSRVFTTYEQYF. The CDR3 DNA reads as TGTGCCAGTTCCAGGGTATTTACGACCTACGAGCAGTACTTC.

CDR3 protein: CASIPNPGQGAGELFF. The CDR3 DNA is TGCGCCAGCATCCCAAATCCGGGACAGGGTGCCGGGGAGCTGTTTTTT. The chain recombines TRBV5-1 with TRBJ2-2; 9 positions match TRBD1. V lost 6 bases and J lost 6; bases outside the gene matches: 12. Germline CDR1 SGHRS, CDR2 YFSETQ. The CDR3 has 16 amino acids.

J is TRBJ2-3 and V is TRBV7-6; no firm D call. Germline CDR1 reads SGHVS; CDR2 reads FNYEAQ. Trimming took off 3 bases at V and 2 bases at J, with 18 bases between the two ends. The CDR3 is made up of 17 amino acids. CDR3 in DNA: TGTGCCAGCAGCTTGATGGTTAGTGCCCGCCACACAGATACGCAGTATTTT. It translates to CASSLMVSARHTDTQYF.

The chain has TRBV5-4 and TRBJ1-1; no clear D. Germline assignment: CDR1 SGHNT and CDR2 YYREEE (reference sequence). Trimming shortened V by 2 bases and J by 5 bases, and 10 bases separated the two germline ends. CDR3 length: 13 amino acids. CDR3 in DNA: TGTGCCAGCAGCTTCGGGGTTTCTACTGAAGCTTTCTTT. This codes for CASSFGVSTEAFF.

V and J are TRBV4-3 and TRBJ2-3; TRBD2 agrees at 7 bases. Germline values: CDR1 LGHNA, CDR2 YSLEER. V lost 0 bases, J lost 14 bases, and 8 bases stayed unmatched. The CDR3 is 13 amino acids. The CDR3 DNA follows: TGCGCCAGCAGCCAAGAGGTTTATAGCGGGCTGTATTTT. Its translation is CASSQEVYSGLYF.

This clone was observed a handful of times. The CDR3 DNA follows: TGTGCCAGCAGCTTCAACAGTATCAATGAGCAGTTCTTC. Translation: CASSFNSINEQFF. The V gene is TRBV11-3, the J gene TRBJ2-1, with D uncertain. The length of the CDR3 is 13 residues. Trimming pared 3 bases from V and 6 bases from J, leaving 9 bases between. CDR1 and CDR2 (germline): SGHNT, YENEEA. Using reference TRBV11-3 and TRBJ2-1 for the parts outside the CDR3, the full variable domain is EAGVVQSPRYKIIEKKQPVAFWCNPISGHNTLYWYLQNLGQGPELLIRYENEEAVDDSQLPKDRFSAERLKGVDSTLKIQPAELGDSAVYLCASSFNSINEQFFGPGTRLTVL.

This clone was observed a single time. The rearrangement uses TRBV7-2 and TRBJ2-7, with 9 bases aligning to TRBD2. The CDR3 consists of 14 residues. Germline V CDR1 and CDR2: SGHTA, FQGNSA. The V and J ends lost 2 bases and 2 bases, in that order; junction bases with no gene match: 1. The CDR3 DNA is TGTGCCAGCAGCTTAAGACTAGCGGCCTACGAGCAGTACTTC. It specifies CASSLRLAAYEQYF.

The chain joins TRBV23-1 to TRBJ2-5; TRBD2 agrees at 10 bases. TRBV23-1 is flagged as an ORF with uncertain function. J gave up 5 bases and V 3 bases, and 12 bases lay outside the gene matches. The CDR3 loop spans 17 amino acids. The DNA for the CDR3 is TGCGCCAGCAGTCAGGGCGGGAGCGGGGGGGCCGGGGAGACCCAGTACTTC. Translation gives CASSQGGSGGAGETQYF.

The gene calls are TRBV27 and TRBJ2-5; the match to TRBD2 covers 9 bases. The V gene end was trimmed by 3 bases and the J gene end by 9 bases; junction bases not matched to a gene: 11. Looked up from germline, CDR1 is MNHEY and CDR2 is SMNVEV (reference sequence). The CDR3 contains 15 residues. The CDR3 is CASSFLSGGPGAQYF. The CDR3 nucleotides read TGTGCCAGCAGTTTTCTTAGCGGGGGCCCCGGGGCCCAGTACTTC.

The chain combines TRBV5-6 with TRBJ2-5; TRBD1 matches 11 bases. Germline CDR1 SGHDT, CDR2 YYEEEE. The ends lost 5 bases at V and 5 bases at J; junction bases unmatched: 11. The CDR3 runs to 16 residues. CDR3 bases: TGTGCCAGCAGTCGCAGGACAGGGGGCGCGGGGGAGACCCAGTACTTC. This sequence encodes CASSRRTGGAGETQYF.

This chain joins TRBV5-5 and TRBJ1-2; 7 positions agree with TRBD1. Trimming took 6 bases from V and 2 from J; bases not matched to a gene: 19. Looked up from germline, CDR1 is SGHKS and CDR2 is YYEKEE (reference sequence). This CDR3 contains 18 residues. CDR3 in DNA: TGTGCCAGCACCGACCCGGGACAGACCTCCTTAAAGAACTATGGCTACACCTTC. Its translation: CASTDPGQTSLKNYGYTF. The complete variable domain, with remaining parts taken from reference TRBV5-5 and TRBJ1-2, reads DAGVTQSPTHLIKTRGQQVTLRCSPISGHKSVSWYQQVLGQGPQFIFQYYEKEERGRGNFPDRFSARQFPNYSSELNVNALLLGDSALYLCASTDPGQTSLKNYGYTFGSGTRLTVV.

This clone was counted only a few times. This CDR3 is CASSLARERGGDYGYTF. Written as DNA, the CDR3 is TGTGCCAGCAGCTTGGCCCGGGAGAGGGGAGGAGACTATGGCTACACCTTC. This chain joins TRBV5-6 and TRBJ1-2; maybe TRBD1 (5 bases). The germline gives CDR1 SGHDT, CDR2 YYEEEE. This CDR3 has 17 amino acids. V lost 0 bases, J lost 3 bases, and 18 bases lay in between.

This clone was detected only a few times. CDR3 in DNA: TGTGCCAGCTCCAACTATGATCAGCCCCAGCATTTT. It specifies CASSNYDQPQHF. The rearrangement links TRBV2 to TRBJ1-5, with D uncertain. Per the germline V gene, CDR1 is SNHLY and CDR2 is FYNNEI. The CDR3 extends over 12 amino acids. Trimming shortened V by 8 bases and J by 5 bases, and 10 bases separated the two germline ends.